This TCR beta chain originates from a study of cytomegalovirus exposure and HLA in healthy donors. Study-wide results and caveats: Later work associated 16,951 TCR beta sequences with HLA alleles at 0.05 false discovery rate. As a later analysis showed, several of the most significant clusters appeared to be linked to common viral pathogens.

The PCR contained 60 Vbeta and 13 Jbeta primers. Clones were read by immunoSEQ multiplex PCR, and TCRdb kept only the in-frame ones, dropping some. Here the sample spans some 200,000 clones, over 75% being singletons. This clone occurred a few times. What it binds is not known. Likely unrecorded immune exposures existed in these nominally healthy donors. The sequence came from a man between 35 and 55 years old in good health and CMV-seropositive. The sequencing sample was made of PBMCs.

The CDR3 DNA reads as TGTGCCAGCAGCTCCACTAGCGGGGGGGCTGGGTCTGCCGAGACCCAGTACTTC. Its protein is CASSSTSGGAGSAETQYF. V and J are TRBV11-1 and TRBJ2-5; 13 positions agree with TRBD2. CDR3 length: 18 residues. V lost 4 bases and J lost 5; bases outside the gene matches: 13. Germline V lookup: CDR1 SGHAT, CDR2 FQDESV (reference sequence).